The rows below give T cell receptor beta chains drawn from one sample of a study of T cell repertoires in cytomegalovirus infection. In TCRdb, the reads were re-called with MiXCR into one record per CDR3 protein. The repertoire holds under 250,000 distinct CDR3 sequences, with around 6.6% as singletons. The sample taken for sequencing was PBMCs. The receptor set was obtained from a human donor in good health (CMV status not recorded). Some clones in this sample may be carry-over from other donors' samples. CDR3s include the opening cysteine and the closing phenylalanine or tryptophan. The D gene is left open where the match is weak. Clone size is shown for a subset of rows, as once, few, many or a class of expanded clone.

TGTGCCAGCAGCGGCCCCCCCAAAAACATTCAGTACTTC,CASSGPPKNIQYF,many,TRBV7-9,TRBJ2-4,NA
TGTGCCAGCAGCCGCCGGGACTCGCAGACGTTCTCCTACAATGAGCAGTTCTTC,CASSRRDSQTFSYNEQFF,many,TRBV7-2,TRBJ2-1,NA
TGTGCCAGCAGCCCAGAGGCACAGGGGGCATACTATGGCTACACCTTC,CASSPEAQGAYYGYTF,few,TRBV7-2,TRBJ1-2,TRBD1
TGTGCCAGCAGTGTCGGACCGAATCTCTACGAGCAGTACTTC,CASSVGPNLYEQYF,NA,TRBV12-3/TRBV12-4,TRBJ2-7,NA
TGCAGCGTTTACGCCGGGACCTCCTACGAGCAGTACTTC,CSVYAGTSYEQYF,NA,TRBV29-1,TRBJ2-7,NA
TGTGCCAGCAGCTTCAGCGGGGCCAACCAAGAGACCCAGTACTTC,CASSFSGANQETQYF,many,TRBV7-2,TRBJ2-5,TRBD2
TGTGCCAGCAGTTTGGCGCCAGGGAGCTTCTATGGCTACACCTTC,CASSLAPGSFYGYTF,many,TRBV28,TRBJ1-2,NA
TGTGCCAGTAAAACAGAAGGGGATTCCTACGAGCAGTACTTC,CASKTEGDSYEQYF,few,TRBV28,TRBJ2-7,NA
TGTGCCAGCAGCCCGAGGGGGGGGGGGGGCGACACCGGGGAGCTGTTTTTT,CASSPRGGGGDTGELFF,NA,TRBV7-2,TRBJ2-2,NA
TGTGCCAGTAGTATCGGGATACTTAGCAATCAGCCCCAGCATTTT,CASSIGILSNQPQHF,many,TRBV19,TRBJ1-5,NA
TGTGCCAGCAGTGGACAGAGGGCCACGGCCCAGCATTTT,CASSGQRATAQHF,many,TRBV6-1,TRBJ1-5,NA
TGTGCCAGCAGTTACCGGGGGCGAGCGGGGGGTACAGATACGCAGTATTTT,CASSYRGRAGGTDTQYF,few,TRBV28,TRBJ2-3,TRBD2
TGCAGTGCTATGACAGGTTCTCCGGGGTCTGAGCAGTTCTTC,CSAMTGSPGSEQFF,many,TRBV20-1,TRBJ2-1,NA
TGTGCCTGCCAAGGGGGGGTGAACACTGAAGCTTTCTTT,CACQGGVNTEAFF,many,TRBV30,TRBJ1-1,NA
TGTGCCAGCAGCACCGGGACAAGGGGGTACGAGCAGTACTTC,CASSTGTRGYEQYF,many,TRBV6-2/TRBV6-3,TRBJ2-7,NA
TGTGCCAGCAGACCGACAGGAGTCGATCCCCTCCACTTT,CASRPTGVDPLHF,NA,TRBV2,TRBJ1-6,NA
TGCAGTGCTAGAGCTCAGGGTGGCGGGCCCCAGCATTTT,CSARAQGGGPQHF,few,TRBV20-1,TRBJ1-5,NA
TGTGCCAGCAGTTTAGCGGGGGTTACCTATGAGCAGTTCTTC,CASSLAGVTYEQFF,few,TRBV28,TRBJ2-1,TRBD2
TGTGCCAGCAGCCTGATTTCCCGGGGGAACACTGAAGCTTTCTTT,CASSLISRGNTEAFF,many,TRBV14,TRBJ1-1,NA
TGTGCCAGCAGTTTAATAGGGAGCTATGGCTACACCTTC,CASSLIGSYGYTF,many,TRBV28,TRBJ1-2,NA